This TCR beta chain derives from a study of human T cells and chemical hapten exposure. Overall study context: Each patient's scalp received weekly diphenylcyclopropenone throughout the approximately 24-week study. On the upper back, patch tests were applied with 0.01% DPC and read at 6 days.

This clonotype has a handful of counts. Stated time point: patch test 1, 2 weeks after DPC sensitization. Treatment reported: therapeutic diphenylcyclopropenone sensitization with weekly scalp DPC. The CDR3 is 16 residues long. Unmatched junction bases numbered 4, after V lost 1 base and J lost 0 bases. The germline gives CDR1 SGHTA, CDR2 FQGNSA. The study's library attached unique molecular identifiers to single cDNA molecules. One entry per CDR3 protein results from TCRdb running MiXCR on the RACE reads. Among tens of thousands of distinct CDR3 sequences, approximately 9.3% were seen once, and the ten largest hold 13%.

The origin of this receptor is a woman in her thirties or forties with alopecia areata. Some clones in this sample may be carry-over from other donors' samples. The input for sequencing was whole blood, taken in connection with sensitization to the hapten diphenylcyclopropenone (DPC). The chain carries TRBV7-2 and TRBJ2-3, with 7 bases aligning to TRBD2. The CDR3 sequence is CASSLVASGSTDTQYF. CDR3 coding DNA: TGTGCCAGCAGCTTAGTGGCTAGCGGAAGCACAGATACGCAGTATTTT. Based on the CDR3 plus reference TRBV7-2 and TRBJ2-3, the full variable domain is GAGVSQSPSNKVTEKGKDVELRCDPISGHTALYWYRQSLGQGLEFLIYFQGNSAPDKSGLPSDRFSAERTGGSVSTLTIQRTQQEDSAVYLCASSLVASGSTDTQYFGPGTRLTVL.